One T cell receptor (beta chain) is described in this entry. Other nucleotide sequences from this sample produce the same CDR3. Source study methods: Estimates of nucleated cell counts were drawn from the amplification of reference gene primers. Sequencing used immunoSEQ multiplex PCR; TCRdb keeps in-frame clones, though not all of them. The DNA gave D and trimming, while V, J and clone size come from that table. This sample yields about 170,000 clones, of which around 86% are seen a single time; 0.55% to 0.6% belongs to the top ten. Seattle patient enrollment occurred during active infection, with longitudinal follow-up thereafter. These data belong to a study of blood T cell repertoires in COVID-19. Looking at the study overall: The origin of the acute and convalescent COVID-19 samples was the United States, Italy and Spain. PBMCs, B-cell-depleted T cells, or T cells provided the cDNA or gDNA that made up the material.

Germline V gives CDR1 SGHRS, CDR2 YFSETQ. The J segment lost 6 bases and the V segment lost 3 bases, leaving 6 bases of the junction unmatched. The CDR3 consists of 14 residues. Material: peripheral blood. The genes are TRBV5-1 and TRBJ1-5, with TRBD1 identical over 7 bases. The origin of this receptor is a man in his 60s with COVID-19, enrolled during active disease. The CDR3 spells CASSSGTEGQPQHF. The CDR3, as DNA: TGCGCCAGCAGCTCGGGGACAGAGGGTCAGCCCCAGCATTTT.